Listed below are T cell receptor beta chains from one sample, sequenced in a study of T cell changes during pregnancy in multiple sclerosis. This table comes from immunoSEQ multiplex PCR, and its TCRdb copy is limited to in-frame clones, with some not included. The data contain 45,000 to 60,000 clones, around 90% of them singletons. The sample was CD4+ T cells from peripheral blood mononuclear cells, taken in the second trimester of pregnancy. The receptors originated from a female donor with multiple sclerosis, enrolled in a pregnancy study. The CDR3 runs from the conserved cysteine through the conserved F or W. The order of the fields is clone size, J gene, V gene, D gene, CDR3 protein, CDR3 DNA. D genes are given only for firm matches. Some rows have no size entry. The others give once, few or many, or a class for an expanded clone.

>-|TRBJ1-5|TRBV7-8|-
CASSSDIRNQPQHF
TGTGCCAGCAGCTCCGACATTCGAAATCAGCCCCAGCATTTT
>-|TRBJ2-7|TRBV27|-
CASSIGNPYEQYF
TGTGCCAGCAGTATCGGGAACCCCTACGAGCAGTACTTC
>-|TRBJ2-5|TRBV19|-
CASSIGMGRQAVETQYF
TGTGCCAGTAGTATTGGAATGGGCCGACAGGCGGTGGAGACCCAGTACTTC
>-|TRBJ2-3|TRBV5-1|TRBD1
CASSFGDRDSDTQYF
TGCGCCAGCAGCTTTGGGGACAGGGATTCAGATACGCAGTATTTT
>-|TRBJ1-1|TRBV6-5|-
CATFRVGNTEAFF
TGTGCCACCTTCAGGGTGGGGAACACTGAAGCTTTCTTT
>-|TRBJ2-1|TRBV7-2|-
CASSWAGLQFF
TGTGCCAGCAGCTGGGCCGGATTGCAGTTCTTC
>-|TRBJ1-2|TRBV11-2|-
CASSLADRFYGYTF
TGTGCCAGCAGCTTAGCCGACAGGTTCTATGGCTACACCTTC
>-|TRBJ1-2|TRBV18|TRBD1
CASSPSDRGLYGYTF
TGTGCCAGCTCACCTTCGGACAGGGGTCTCTATGGCTACACCTTC
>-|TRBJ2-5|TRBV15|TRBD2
CATSMGPGLAGGGETQYF
TGTGCCACCAGCATGGGTCCGGGACTAGCGGGAGGGGGAGAGACCCAGTACTTC
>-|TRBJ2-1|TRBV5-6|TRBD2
CASSPPSGAPNEQFF
TGTGCCAGCAGCCCGCCGAGCGGGGCACCCAATGAGCAGTTCTTC
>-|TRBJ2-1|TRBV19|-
CASSFGFSGSYGFNEQFF
TGTGCCAGTAGTTTTGGGTTTTCGGGGTCCTATGGTTTCAATGAGCAGTTCTTC
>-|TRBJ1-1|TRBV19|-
CASSPFGGNTEAFF
TGTGCCAGTAGTCCCTTCGGGGGGAATACTGAAGCTTTCTTT
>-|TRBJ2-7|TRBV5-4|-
CASSLGRGSYEQYF
TGTGCCAGCAGCTTAGGCCGGGGGTCCTACGAGCAGTACTTC
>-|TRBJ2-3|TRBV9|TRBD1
CASSTRDSSLTDTQYF
TGTGCCAGCAGCACTCGGGACAGTAGCCTCACAGATACGCAGTATTTT
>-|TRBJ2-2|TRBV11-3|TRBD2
CASSSGLAGVTGELFF
TGTGCCAGCAGCTCGGGACTAGCGGGAGTTACCGGGGAGCTGTTTTTT
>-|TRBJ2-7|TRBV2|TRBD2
CASSEGGGGGLKQYF
TGTGCCAGCAGTGAAGGGGGAGGCGGGGGTCTGAAGCAGTACTTC
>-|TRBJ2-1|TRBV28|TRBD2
CASSLFGGVFF
TGTGCCAGCAGTTTATTCGGGGGGGTGTTCTTC
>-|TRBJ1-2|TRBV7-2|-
CASSPASGYGYTF
TGTGCCAGCAGCCCCGCCTCAGGCTATGGCTACACCTTC
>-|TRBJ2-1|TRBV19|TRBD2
CASRGTRGGNEQFF
TGTGCCAGTAGGGGGACTAGGGGGGGGAATGAGCAGTTCTTC
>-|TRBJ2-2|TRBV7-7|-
CASSLQGHTGELFF
TGTGCCAGCAGCTTACAGGGCCACACCGGGGAGCTGTTTTTT
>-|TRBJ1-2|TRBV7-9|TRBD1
CASSTGTAYGYTF
TGTGCCAGCAGCACCGGGACAGCTTATGGCTACACCTTC
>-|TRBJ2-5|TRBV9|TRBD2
CASSVVVGGQETQYF
TGTGCCAGCAGCGTAGTGGTGGGGGGGCAAGAGACCCAGTACTTC
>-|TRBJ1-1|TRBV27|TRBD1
CASSTNRGLNTEAFF
TGTGCCAGCAGTACAAACAGGGGTTTGAACACTGAAGCTTTCTTT
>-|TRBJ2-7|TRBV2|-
CASREPGLAKSYF
TGTGCCAGCAGAGAACCGGGACTGGCGAAAAGTTACTTC
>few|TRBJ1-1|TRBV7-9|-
CASSLGGRMNTEAFF
TGTGCCAGCAGCTTAGGGGGCAGAATGAACACTGAAGCTTTCTTT
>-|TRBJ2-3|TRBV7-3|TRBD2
CASSEGLAGASTDTQYF
TGTGCCAGCAGCGAAGGACTAGCGGGAGCTAGCACAGATACGCAGTATTTT
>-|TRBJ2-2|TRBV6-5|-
CASRGVFNTGELFF
TGTGCCAGCAGAGGGGTTTTTAACACCGGGGAGCTGTTTTTT
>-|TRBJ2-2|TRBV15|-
CATSTRTALTGELFF
TGTGCCACCAGCACAAGGACAGCTCTGACCGGGGAGCTGTTTTTT
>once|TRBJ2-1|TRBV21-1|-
CASSKLTSGMGNEQFF
TGTGCCAGCAGCAAGCTGACTAGCGGGATGGGTAATGAGCAGTTCTTC
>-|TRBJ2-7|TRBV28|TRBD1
CASSLTGPSYEQYF
TGTGCCAGCAGTTTGACAGGGCCTTCCTACGAGCAGTACTTC
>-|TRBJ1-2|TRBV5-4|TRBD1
CASNPSGTGGSGYTF
TGTGCCAGCAACCCTTCCGGGACAGGGGGCAGTGGCTACACCTTC
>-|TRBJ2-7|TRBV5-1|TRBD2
CASRSGLAGIYEQYF
TGCGCCAGCAGGTCCGGACTAGCGGGTATCTACGAGCAGTACTTC
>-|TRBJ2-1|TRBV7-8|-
CASSFDWSSYNEQFF
TGTGCCAGCAGCTTTGACTGGAGCTCCTACAATGAGCAGTTCTTC
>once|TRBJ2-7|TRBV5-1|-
CASSLGGARDSYEQYF
TGCGCCAGCAGCTTAGGGGGGGCGCGGGACTCCTACGAGCAGTACTTC
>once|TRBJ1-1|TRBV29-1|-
CSVVTVSEAFF
TGCAGCGTTGTGACAGTTTCTGAAGCTTTCTTT
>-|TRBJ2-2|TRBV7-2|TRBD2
CASSVGLAEKPGELFF
TGTGCCAGCAGCGTGGGACTAGCGGAGAAGCCCGGGGAGCTGTTTTTT
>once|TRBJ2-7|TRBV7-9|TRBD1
CASSFGTGAYEQYF
TGTGCCAGCAGCTTCGGGACAGGGGCCTACGAGCAGTACTTC
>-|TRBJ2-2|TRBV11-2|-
CASSSGTLSNTGELFF
TGTGCCAGCAGCTCCGGGACACTCTCGAACACCGGGGAGCTGTTTTTT